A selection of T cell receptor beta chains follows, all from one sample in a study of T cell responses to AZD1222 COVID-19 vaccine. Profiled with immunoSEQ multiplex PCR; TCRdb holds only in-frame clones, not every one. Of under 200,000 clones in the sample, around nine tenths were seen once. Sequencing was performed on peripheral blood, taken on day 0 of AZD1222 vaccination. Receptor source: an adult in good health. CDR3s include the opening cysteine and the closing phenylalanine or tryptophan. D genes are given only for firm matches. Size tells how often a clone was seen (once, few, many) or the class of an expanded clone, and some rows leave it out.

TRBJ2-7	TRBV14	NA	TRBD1	TGTGCCAGCAGCCAGCCTAGCCGGGACAGCTATGACTACGAGCAGTACTTC	CASSQPSRDSYDYEQYF
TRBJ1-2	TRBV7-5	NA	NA	TGTGCCAGAAGCTCCGGTGGCTACACCTTC	CARSSGGYTF
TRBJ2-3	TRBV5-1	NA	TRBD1	TGCGCCAGCAGCAGGACCGGGACAGGGGGTCGTACAGATACGCAGTATTTT	CASSRTGTGGRTDTQYF
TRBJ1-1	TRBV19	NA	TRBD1	TGTGCCAGTGAGGACAGGGTGAACACTGAAGCTTTCTTT	CASEDRVNTEAFF
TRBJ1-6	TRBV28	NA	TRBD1	TGTGCCAGCAGTTTGAATCCGGGACAGAGGAATTCACCCCTCCACTTT	CASSLNPGQRNSPLHF
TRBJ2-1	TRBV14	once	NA	TGTGCCAGCAGCCAAGCGGTTAGGTTGACAGGAATAGACAATGAGCAGTTCTTC	CASSQAVRLTGIDNEQFF
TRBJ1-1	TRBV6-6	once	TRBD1	TGTGCCAGCAGCAGACAGGGGGGGAACACTGAAGCTTTCTTT	CASSRQGGNTEAFF
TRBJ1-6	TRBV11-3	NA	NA	TGTGCCAGCAGCCTAGGGACCCCGAGCGGTTCACCCCTCCACTTT	CASSLGTPSGSPLHF
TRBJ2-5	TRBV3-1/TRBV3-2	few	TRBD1	TGTGCCAGCAGCCAAGGGGGACAGATAGGGGGAGAGACCCAGTACTTC	CASSQGGQIGGETQYF
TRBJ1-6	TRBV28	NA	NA	TGTGCCAGCAGTGGGGGTTTAGGGGGATACAATTCACCCCTCCACTTT	CASSGGLGGYNSPLHF
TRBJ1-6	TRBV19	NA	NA	TGTGCCAGTAGTTATAGCCGCTCCTATAATTCACCCCTCCACTTT	CASSYSRSYNSPLHF
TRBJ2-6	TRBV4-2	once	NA	TGTGCCAGCAGCCAAGATGACAGAGGAAGCTCTGGGGCCAACGTCCTGACTTTC	CASSQDDRGSSGANVLTF
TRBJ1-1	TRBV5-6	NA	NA	TGTGCCAGCAGCTCCCGGCGGGAGAACACTGAAGCTTTCTTT	CASSSRRENTEAFF
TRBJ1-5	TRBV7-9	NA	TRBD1	TGTGCCAGCAGCTTCCAGGACAGGGACCAGCCCCAGCATTTT	CASSFQDRDQPQHF
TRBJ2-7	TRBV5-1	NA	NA	TGCGCCAGCAGCAAAACCGGGACTCTGGAGTACGAGCAGTACTTC	CASSKTGTLEYEQYF
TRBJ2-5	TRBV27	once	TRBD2	TGTGCCAGCAGTTCTTGGGCGGGAGGACAAGAGACCCAGTACTTC	CASSSWAGGQETQYF
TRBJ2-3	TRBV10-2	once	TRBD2	TGCGCCAGCAGTGACCCTCGAGCGGGGGGGTTTGGAAATACGCAGTATTTT	CASSDPRAGGFGNTQYF
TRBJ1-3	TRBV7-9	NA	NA	TGTGCCAGCAGCCACTCTGGAAACACCATATATTTT	CASSHSGNTIYF
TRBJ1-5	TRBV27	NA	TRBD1	TGTGCCAGCAGTTTCTCAGGGGGTAGGGGGCAGCCCCAGCATTTT	CASSFSGGRGQPQHF
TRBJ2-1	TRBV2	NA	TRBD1	TGTGCCAGCAGAGCCAGGACAGGGGGCAATGAGCAGTTCTTC	CASRARTGGNEQFF
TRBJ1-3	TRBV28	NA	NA	TGTGCCAGCAGTGCACAGGTCGGAGGAAACACCATATATTTT	CASSAQVGGNTIYF
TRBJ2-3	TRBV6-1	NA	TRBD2	TGTGCCAGCAGTGAAATTAGCGGGGGGGCAGATACGCAGTATTTT	CASSEISGGADTQYF